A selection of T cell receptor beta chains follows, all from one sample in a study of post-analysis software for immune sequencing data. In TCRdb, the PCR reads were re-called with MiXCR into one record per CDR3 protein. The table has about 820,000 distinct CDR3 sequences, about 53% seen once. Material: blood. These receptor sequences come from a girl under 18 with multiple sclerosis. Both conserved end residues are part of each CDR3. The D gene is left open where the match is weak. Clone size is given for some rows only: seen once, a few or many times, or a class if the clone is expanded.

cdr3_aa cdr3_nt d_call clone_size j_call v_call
CSARVDRTSYNSPLHF TGCAGTGCTAGGGTGGACAGGACCTCCTATAATTCACCCCTCCACTTT TRBD1 . TRBJ1-6 TRBV20-1
CSVARPPHPDTQYF TGCAGCGTTGCGAGGCCCCCACATCCGGATACGCAGTATTTT . . TRBJ2-3 TRBV29-1
CASSNRVSEQFF TGTGCCAGCAGTAATCGGGTTTCTGAGCAGTTCTTC . once TRBJ2-1 TRBV25-1
CASSQAWTDNYGYTF TGCGCCAGCAGCCAAGCCTGGACAGATAACTATGGCTACACCTTC . few TRBJ1-2 TRBV4-1
CASSKAGANYGYTF TGTGCCAGCAGTAAGGCAGGAGCTAACTATGGCTACACCTTC . . TRBJ1-2 TRBV6-5
CAISESRRGYNDNEQFF TGTGCCATCAGTGAGTCGCGGCGGGGGTATAATGACAATGAGCAGTTCTTC TRBD2 few TRBJ2-1 TRBV10-3
CASSLRLPGANVLTF TGTGCCAGCAGCTTACGCTTACCGGGGGCCAACGTCCTGACTTTC . . TRBJ2-6 TRBV7-2
CASGRDIGSNQPQHF TGTGCCAGCGGCCGGGACATTGGCAGCAATCAGCCCCAGCATTTT . few TRBJ1-5 TRBV12-3/TRBV12-4
CASSTWTSGKRTDTQYF TGTGCCAGCAGCACCTGGACGAGCGGGAAACGCACAGATACGCAGTATTTT TRBD2 . TRBJ2-3 TRBV11-1
CASSSTGAANTGELFF TGTGCCAGCAGTTCGACCGGTGCCGCGAACACCGGGGAGCTGTTTTTT . few TRBJ2-2 TRBV6-6
CSASLGSPCNEQFF TGCAGTGCATCCCTAGGAAGCCCCTGCAATGAGCAGTTCTTC . . TRBJ2-1 TRBV20-1
CASSQTGWAQPQHF TGTGCCAGCAGCCAGACAGGGTGGGCCCAGCCCCAGCATTTT TRBD1 . TRBJ1-5 TRBV7-2
CASSEAGGQGGNQPQHF TGTGCCAGCAGTGAAGCCGGTGGACAGGGTGGGAATCAGCCCCAGCATTTT TRBD1 . TRBJ1-5 TRBV2
CSASGSLYGYTF TGCAGTGCTAGTGGCAGCCTTTATGGCTACACCTTC . . TRBJ1-2 TRBV20-1
CASSAFGRLIETQYF TGTGCCAGCAGTGCATTTGGCAGGCTTATTGAGACCCAGTACTTC . . TRBJ2-5 TRBV7-9